The sequence of this T cell receptor beta chain was determined in a study of T cell responses to AZD1222 COVID-19 vaccine. Whole-study findings and limits: Baseline antibody screening turned up just six seropositive AZD1222 recipients. Repertoire samples came only from after the peak T cell response.

Germline V CDR1 and CDR2: SGHTS, YDEGEE. V gave up 0 bases and J gave up 0 bases, with 15 bases separating them. The CDR3 runs 18 residues. Profiling relied on immunoSEQ multiplex PCR, and the TCRdb table lists in-frame clones only, not all of them. The table records 72,000 or so clones, around 90% of them present only once. About this clone: Its cognate antigen is unknown.

Sequenced here: peripheral blood, sampled on day 0 of AZD1222 vaccination. The rearrangement links TRBV5-8 to TRBJ1-4; no reliable D call. The clonotype originates from an adult in good health. The CDR3 DNA reads TGTGCCAGCAGCTTGGAGGGTGTAGGCTCGGCAACTAATGAAAAACTGTTTTTT. Protein sequence: CASSLEGVGSATNEKLFF.